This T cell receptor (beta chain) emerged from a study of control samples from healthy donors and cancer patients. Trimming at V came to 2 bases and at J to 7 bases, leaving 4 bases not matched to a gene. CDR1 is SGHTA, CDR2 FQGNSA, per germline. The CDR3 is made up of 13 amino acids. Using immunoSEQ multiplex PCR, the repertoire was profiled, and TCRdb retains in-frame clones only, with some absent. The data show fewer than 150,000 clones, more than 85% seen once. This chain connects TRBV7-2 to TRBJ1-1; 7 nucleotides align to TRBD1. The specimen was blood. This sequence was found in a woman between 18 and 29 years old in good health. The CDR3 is CASSLRGQDEAFF. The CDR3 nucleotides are TGTGCCAGCAGCTTAAGAGGACAGGATGAAGCTTTCTTT.